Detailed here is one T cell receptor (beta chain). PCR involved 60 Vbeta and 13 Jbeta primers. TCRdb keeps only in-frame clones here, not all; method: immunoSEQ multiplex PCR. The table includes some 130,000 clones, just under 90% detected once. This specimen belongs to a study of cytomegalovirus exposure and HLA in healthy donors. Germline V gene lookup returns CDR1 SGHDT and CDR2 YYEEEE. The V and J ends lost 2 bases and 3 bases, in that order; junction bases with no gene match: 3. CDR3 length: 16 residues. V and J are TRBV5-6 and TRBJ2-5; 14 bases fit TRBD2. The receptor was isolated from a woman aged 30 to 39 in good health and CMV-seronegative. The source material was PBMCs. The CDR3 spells CASSFRLAGGEETQYF. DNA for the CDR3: TGTGCCAGCAGCTTCCGACTAGCGGGAGGGGAAGAGACCCAGTACTTC.